This T cell receptor beta chain was recorded in a study of T cell repertoires in cytomegalovirus infection. Study-level information: Public TCR beta signatures were indicative of both CMV infection and a matching HLA type.

V shed 10 bases, J shed 0 bases, and the junction held 6 bases outside the gene matches. Germline values: CDR1 SGHNT, CDR2 YYREEE (reference sequence). CDR3 length: 14 residues. Study-wide results and caveats: HLA-C-restricted CMV clonotypes gave the most frequent clonotype in two of eight donors. Summed frequency of public TCR beta families distinguished CMV carriers with the relevant HLA.

Each CDR3 protein is one row after TCRdb ran MiXCR on the reads. The sample lists approximately 500,000 distinct CDR3 sequences; around 11% were seen once. In its sample, this clonotype was seen many times. Its antigen is unknown. The chain employs TRBV5-4 and TRBJ2-7; 11 bases are a match to TRBD2. The material sequenced was PBMCs. The receptor comes from a human donor in good health (CMV status not recorded). Some clones in this sample may be carry-over from other donors' samples. DNA of the CDR3: TGTGCCGGGCAGACTAGCGGGAACTCCTACGAGCAGTACTTC. The encoded protein is CAGQTSGNSYEQYF.